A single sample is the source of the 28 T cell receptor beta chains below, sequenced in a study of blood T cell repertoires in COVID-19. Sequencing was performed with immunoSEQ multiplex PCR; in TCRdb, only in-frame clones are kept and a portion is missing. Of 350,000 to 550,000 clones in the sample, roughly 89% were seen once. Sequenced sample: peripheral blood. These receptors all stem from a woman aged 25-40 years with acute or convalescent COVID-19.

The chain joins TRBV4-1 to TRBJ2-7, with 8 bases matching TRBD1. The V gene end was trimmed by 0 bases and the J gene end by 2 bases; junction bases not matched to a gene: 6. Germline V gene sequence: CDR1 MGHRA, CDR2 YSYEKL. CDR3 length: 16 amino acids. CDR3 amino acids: CASSQEIGTGAYEQYF. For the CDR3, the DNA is TGCGCCAGCAGCCAAGAGATTGGGACAGGAGCCTACGAGCAGTACTTC.

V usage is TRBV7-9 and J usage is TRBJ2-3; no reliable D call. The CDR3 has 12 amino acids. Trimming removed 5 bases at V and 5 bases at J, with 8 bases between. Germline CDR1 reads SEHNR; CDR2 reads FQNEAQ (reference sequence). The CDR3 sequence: CASSPTVDTQYF. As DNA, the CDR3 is TGTGCCAGCAGCCCAACAGTAGATACGCAGTATTTT.

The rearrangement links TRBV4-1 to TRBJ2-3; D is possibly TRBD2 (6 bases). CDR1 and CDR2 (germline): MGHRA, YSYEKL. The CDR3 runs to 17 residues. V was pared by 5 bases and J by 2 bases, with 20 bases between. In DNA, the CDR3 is TGCGCCAGCAGCGAAAGGATGGGGGGTGCCTCCACAGATACGCAGTATTTT. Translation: CASSERMGGASTDTQYF.

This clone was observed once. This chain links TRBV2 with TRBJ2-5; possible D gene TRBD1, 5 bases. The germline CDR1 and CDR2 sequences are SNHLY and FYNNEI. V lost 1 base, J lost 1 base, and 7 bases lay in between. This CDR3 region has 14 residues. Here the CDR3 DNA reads TGTGCCAGCAGTGAAGGGACATTCCAAGAGACCCAGTACTTC. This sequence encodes CASSEGTFQETQYF.

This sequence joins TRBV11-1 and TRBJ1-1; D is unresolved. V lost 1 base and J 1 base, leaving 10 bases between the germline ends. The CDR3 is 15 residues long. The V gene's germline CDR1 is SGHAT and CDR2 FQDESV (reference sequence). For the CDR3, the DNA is TGTGCCAGCAGCTTAGATGGTGGGAGGAACACTGAAGCTTTCTTT. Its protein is CASSLDGGRNTEAFF.

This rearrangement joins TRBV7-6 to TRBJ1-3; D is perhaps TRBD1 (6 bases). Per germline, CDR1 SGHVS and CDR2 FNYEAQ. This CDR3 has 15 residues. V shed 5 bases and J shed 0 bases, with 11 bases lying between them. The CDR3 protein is CASSPTGYSGNTIYF. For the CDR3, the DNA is TGTGCCAGCAGCCCAACAGGGTACTCTGGAAACACCATATATTTT.

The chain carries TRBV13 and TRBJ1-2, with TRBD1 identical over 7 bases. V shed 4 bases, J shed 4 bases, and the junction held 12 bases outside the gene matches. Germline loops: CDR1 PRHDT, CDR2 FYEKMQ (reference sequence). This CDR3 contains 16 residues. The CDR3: CASSWGTEKKLYGYTF. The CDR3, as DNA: TGTGCCAGCAGCTGGGGGACAGAAAAAAAACTCTATGGCTACACCTTC. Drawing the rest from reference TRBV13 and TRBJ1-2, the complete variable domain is AAGVIQSPRHLIKEKRETATLKCYPIPRHDTVYWYQQGPGQDPQFLISFYEKMQSDKGSIPDRFSAQQFSDYHSELNMSSLELGDSALYFCASSWGTEKKLYGYTFGSGTRLTVV.

The chain's CDR3 is CASSQVAGAGGNQPQHF. In nucleotides, the CDR3 is TGCGCCAGCAGCCAAGTGGCAGGGGCAGGGGGCAATCAGCCCCAGCATTTT. The chain has TRBV4-1 and TRBJ1-5, with a weak D call TRBD1 (6 bases). This CDR3 comprises 17 residues. Germline V gene data show CDR1 as MGHRA and CDR2 as YSYEKL. With 1 base removed from V and 2 bases from J, the gap between germline ends came to 15 bases.

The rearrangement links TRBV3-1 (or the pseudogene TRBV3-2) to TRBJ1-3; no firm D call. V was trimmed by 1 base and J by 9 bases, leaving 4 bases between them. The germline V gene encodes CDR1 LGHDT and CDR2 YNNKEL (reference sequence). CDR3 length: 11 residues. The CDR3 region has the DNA TGTGCCAGCAGCCAAGGAGGCACCATATATTTT. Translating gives CASSQGGTIYF.

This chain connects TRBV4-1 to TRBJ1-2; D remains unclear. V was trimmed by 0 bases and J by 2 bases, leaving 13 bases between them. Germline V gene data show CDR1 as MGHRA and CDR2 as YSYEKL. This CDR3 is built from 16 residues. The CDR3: CASSQDQARGNYGYTF. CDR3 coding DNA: TGCGCCAGCAGCCAAGATCAGGCCAGAGGGAACTATGGCTACACCTTC.

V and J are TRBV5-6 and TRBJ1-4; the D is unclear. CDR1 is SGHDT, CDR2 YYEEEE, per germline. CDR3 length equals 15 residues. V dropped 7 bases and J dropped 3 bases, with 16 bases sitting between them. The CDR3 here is CASLTRTGANEKLFF. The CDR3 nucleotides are TGTGCCAGCTTGACCAGAACCGGGGCTAATGAAAAACTGTTTTTT.

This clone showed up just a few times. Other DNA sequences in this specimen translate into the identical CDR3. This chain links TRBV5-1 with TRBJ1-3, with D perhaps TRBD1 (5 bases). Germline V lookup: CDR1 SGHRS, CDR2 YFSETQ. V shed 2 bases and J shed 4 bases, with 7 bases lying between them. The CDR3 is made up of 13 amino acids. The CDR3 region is CASSLTGGNTIYF. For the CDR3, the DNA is TGCGCCAGCAGCTTAACAGGAGGAAACACCATATATTTT.

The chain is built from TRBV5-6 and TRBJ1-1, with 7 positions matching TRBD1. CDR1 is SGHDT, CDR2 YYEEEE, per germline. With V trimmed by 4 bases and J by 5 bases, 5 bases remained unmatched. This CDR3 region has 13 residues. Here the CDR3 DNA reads TGTGCCAGCAGCCCACAGGGGTGGACTGAAGCTTTCTTT. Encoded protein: CASSPQGWTEAFF.

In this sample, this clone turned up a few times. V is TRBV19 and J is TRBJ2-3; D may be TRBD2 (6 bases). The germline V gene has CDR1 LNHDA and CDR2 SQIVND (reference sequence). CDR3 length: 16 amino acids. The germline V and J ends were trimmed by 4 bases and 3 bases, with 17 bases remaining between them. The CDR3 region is CASSTAGRGWTDTQYF. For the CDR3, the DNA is TGTGCCAGTAGTACTGCGGGGCGAGGGTGGACAGATACGCAGTATTTT.

The CDR3 region has the DNA TGTGCCAGCAGCCCAGACAGGGTTTCCTACGAGCAGTACTTC. It specifies CASSPDRVSYEQYF. The chain combines TRBV7-7 with TRBJ2-7, with 7 bases aligning to TRBD1. This CDR3 region has 14 residues. In germline, CDR1 is SSHAT, CDR2 FNYEAQ (reference sequence). V shed 5 bases and J 1 base; nucleotides not matched to a gene: 5.

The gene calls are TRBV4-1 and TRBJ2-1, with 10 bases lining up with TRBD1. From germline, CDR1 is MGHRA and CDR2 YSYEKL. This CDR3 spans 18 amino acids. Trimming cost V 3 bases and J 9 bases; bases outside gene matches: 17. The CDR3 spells CASSQFWNRDRGGGEQFF. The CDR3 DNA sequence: TGCGCCAGCAGCCAGTTCTGGAACCGGGACAGGGGCGGGGGTGAGCAGTTCTTC.

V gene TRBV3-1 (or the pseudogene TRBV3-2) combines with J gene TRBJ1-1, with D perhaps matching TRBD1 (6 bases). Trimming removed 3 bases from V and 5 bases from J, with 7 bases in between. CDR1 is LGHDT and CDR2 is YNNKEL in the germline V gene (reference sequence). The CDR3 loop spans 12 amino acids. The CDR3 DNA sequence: TGTGCCAGCAGCCATACAGGGACTGAAGCTTTCTTT. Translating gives CASSHTGTEAFF.

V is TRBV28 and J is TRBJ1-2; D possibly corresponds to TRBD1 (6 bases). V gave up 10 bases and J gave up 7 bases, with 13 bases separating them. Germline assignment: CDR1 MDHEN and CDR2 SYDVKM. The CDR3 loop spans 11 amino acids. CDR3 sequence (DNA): TGTGCCACTCTAGGACAGATTGGCTACACCTTC. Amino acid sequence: CATLGQIGYTF.

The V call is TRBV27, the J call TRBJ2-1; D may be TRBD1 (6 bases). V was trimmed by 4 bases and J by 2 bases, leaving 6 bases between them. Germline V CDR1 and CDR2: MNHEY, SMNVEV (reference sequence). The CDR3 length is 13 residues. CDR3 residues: CASSSGAYNEQFF. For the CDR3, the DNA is TGTGCCAGCAGTTCAGGGGCCTACAATGAGCAGTTCTTC.

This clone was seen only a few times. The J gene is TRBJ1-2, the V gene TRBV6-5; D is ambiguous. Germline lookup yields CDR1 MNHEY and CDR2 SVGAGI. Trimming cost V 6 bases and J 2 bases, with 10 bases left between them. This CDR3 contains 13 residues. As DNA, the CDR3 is TGTGCCAGCAGGATGACTCCCAACTATGGCTACACCTTC. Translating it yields CASRMTPNYGYTF.

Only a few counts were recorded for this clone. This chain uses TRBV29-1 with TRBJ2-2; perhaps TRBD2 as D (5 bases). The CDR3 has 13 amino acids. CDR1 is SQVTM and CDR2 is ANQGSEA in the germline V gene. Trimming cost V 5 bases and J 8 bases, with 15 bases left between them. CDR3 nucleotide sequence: TGCAGCGTTCCCGGGGTCGGGTATGGGGAGCTGTTTTTT. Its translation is CSVPGVGYGELFF.

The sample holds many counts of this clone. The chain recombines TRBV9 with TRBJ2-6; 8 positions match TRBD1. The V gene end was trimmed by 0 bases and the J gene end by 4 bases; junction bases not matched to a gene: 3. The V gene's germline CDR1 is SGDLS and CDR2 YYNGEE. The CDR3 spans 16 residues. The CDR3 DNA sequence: TGTGCCAGCAGCGTAGCGACAGGGGCAGGGGCCAACGTCCTGACTTTC. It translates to CASSVATGAGANVLTF. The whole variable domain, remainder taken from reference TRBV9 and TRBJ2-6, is DSGVTQTPKHLITATGQRVTLRCSPRSGDLSVYWYQQSLDQGLQFLIQYYNGEERAKGNILERFSAQQFPDLHSELNLSSLELGDSALYFCASSVATGAGANVLTFGAGSRLTVL.

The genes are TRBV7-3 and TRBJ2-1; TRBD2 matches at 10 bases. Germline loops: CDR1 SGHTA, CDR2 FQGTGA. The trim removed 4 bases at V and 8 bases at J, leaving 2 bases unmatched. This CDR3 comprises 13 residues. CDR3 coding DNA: TGTGCCAGCAGCTGGGGGACTAGCGATGAGCAGTTCTTC. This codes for CASSWGTSDEQFF.

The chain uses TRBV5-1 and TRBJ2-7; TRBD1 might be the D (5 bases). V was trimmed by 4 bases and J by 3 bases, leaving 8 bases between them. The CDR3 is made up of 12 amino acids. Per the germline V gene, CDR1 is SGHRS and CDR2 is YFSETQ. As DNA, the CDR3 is TGCGCCAGCAGCCTGACAGACTACGAGCAGTACTTC. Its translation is CASSLTDYEQYF.

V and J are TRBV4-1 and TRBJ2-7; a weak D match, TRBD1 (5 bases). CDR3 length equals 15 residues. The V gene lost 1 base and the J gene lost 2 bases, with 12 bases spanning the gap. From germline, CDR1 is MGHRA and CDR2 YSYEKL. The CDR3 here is CASSQGPDSTYEQYF. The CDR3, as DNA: TGCGCCAGCAGCCAAGGACCCGACAGTACCTACGAGCAGTACTTC.

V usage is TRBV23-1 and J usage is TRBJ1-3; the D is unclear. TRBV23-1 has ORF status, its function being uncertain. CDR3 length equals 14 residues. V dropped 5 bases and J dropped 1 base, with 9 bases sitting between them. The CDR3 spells CASSGLISGNTIYF. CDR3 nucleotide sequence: TGCGCCAGCAGTGGGCTGATATCTGGAAACACCATATATTTT.

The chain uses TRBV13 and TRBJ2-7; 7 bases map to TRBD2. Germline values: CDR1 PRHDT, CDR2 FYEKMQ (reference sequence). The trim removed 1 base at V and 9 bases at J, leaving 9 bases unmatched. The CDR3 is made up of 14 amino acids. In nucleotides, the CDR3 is TGTGCCAGCAGCTTAGCGGAAGCGGGACTTTCGCAGTACTTC. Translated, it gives CASSLAEAGLSQYF.

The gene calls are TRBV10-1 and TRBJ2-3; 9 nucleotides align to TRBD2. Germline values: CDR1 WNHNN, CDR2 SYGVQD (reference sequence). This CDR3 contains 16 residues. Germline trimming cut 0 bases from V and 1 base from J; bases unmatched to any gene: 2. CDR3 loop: CASSESIAGGTDTQYF. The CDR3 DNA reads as TGCGCCAGCAGTGAGTCGATAGCGGGGGGCACAGATACGCAGTATTTT.